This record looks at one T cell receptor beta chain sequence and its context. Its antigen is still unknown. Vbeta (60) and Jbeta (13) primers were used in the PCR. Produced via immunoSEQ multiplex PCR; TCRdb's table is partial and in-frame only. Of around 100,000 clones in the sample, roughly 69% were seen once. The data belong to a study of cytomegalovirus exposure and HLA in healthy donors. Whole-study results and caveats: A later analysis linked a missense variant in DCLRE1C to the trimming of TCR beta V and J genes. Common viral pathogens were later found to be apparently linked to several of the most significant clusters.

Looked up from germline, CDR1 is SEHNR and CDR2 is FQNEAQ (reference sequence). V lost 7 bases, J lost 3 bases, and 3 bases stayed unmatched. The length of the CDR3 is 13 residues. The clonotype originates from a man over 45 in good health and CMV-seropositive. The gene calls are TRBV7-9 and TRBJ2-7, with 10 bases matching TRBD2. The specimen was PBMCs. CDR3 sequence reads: CASTLAGLYEQYF. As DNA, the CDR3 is TGTGCCAGCACACTAGCGGGACTCTACGAGCAGTACTTC.